This record covers a single TCR beta chain. Its matching antigen is unknown. Other DNA sequences in this specimen translate into the identical CDR3. CD45RO-negative cells were positively selected for CCR7, leaving out terminally differentiated effector memory CD45RA+ cells. Sequenced by immunoSEQ multiplex PCR; TCRdb stores in-frame clones only, minus some. The table has 1.5 million to 2.5 million clones, just under 95% seen once. The sample is drawn from a study of shared clonotypes between healthy human individuals. Study conclusions and caveats: The naive CD4 repertoires of a few donors were compared, and roughly 5% of clonotypes were shared. Memory subsets generally showed lower estimated richness than naive subsets. Deeper or shallower sequencing was expected to change how clonotypes are shared among donors.

Germline assignment: CDR1 MGHRA and CDR2 YSYEKL. Trimming removed 1 base at V and 3 bases at J, with 6 bases between. The CDR3 is 13 residues long. The source is a man younger than 30 in good health. This chain connects TRBV4-1 to TRBJ2-5; D perhaps matches TRBD2 (6 bases). Sequenced material: naive CD8+ T cells sorted from blood. CDR3 in amino acids: CASSQAGEETQYF. CDR3 DNA sequence: TGCGCCAGCAGCCAAGCGGGAGAAGAGACCCAGTACTTC.